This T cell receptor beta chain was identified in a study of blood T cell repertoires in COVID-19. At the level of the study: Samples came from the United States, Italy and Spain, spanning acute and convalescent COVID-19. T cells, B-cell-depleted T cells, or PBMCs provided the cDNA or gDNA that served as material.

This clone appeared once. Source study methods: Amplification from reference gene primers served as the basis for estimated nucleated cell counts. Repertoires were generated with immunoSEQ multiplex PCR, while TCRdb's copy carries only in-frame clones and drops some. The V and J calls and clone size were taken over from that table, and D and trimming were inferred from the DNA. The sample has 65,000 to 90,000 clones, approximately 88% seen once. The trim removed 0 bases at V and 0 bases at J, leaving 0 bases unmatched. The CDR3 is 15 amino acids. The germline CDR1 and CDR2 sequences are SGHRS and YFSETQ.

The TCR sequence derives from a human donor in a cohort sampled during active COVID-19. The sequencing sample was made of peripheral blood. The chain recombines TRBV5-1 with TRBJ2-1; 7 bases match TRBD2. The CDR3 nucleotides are TGCGCCAGCAGCTTGGGCGGGAGCTCCTACAATGAGCAGTTCTTC. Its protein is CASSLGGSSYNEQFF.